This T cell receptor beta chain was captured in a study of T cell responses to AZD1222 COVID-19 vaccine. Sequenced by immunoSEQ multiplex PCR; TCRdb stores in-frame clones only, minus some. The sample holds about 110,000 clones, about 90% seen once. In germline, CDR1 is MNHEY, CDR2 SMNVEV (reference sequence). The CDR3 spans 16 residues. Deletions cut 3 bases from V and 1 base from J, with 13 bases between. Sequencing used peripheral blood, obtained 28 days after the second AZD1222 dose. The rearrangement joins TRBV27 to TRBJ1-5; unclear D gene. The receptor's source is an adult who received the AZD1222 COVID-19 vaccine. CDR3 protein: CASSFSGLASNQPQHF. The CDR3 nucleotides read TGTGCCAGCAGTTTTTCGGGTCTGGCGAGCAATCAGCCCCAGCATTTT.